The 29 T cell receptor beta chains listed next were all sequenced from one sample in a study of T cell changes during pregnancy in multiple sclerosis. The repertoire was sequenced with immunoSEQ multiplex PCR; TCRdb's copy has only in-frame clones and lacks some. The top ten clones hold approximately 2.6% of a sample with some 50,000 clones, 80% to 95% of them seen once. Here the sequenced sample was CD8+ T cells from peripheral blood mononuclear cells, taken in the second trimester of pregnancy. These receptors all stem from a female donor with multiple sclerosis, enrolled in a pregnancy study.

This chain connects TRBV9 to TRBJ2-3; tentatively, D is TRBD2 (6 bases). Trimming cost V 7 bases and J 0 bases, with 9 bases left between them. Per germline, CDR1 SGDLS and CDR2 YYNGEE. This CDR3 is 13 amino acids long. The CDR3 DNA follows: TGTGCCAGCGGGGGGTATAGCACAGATACGCAGTATTTT. Encoded protein: CASGGYSTDTQYF.

V is TRBV7-3 and J is TRBJ1-1; 7 positions match TRBD1. Trimming took 5 bases from V and 11 from J; bases not matched to a gene: 2. The CDR3 covers 10 residues. In germline, CDR1 is SGHTA, CDR2 FQGTGA. CDR3 nucleotides: TGTGCCAGCAGCCCAGGGGGGGCTTTCTTT. Translating gives CASSPGGAFF.

The genes are TRBV2 and TRBJ1-6; the match to TRBD1 covers 7 bases. Germline CDR1 reads SNHLY; CDR2 reads FYNNEI. The J segment lost 3 bases and the V segment lost 6 bases, leaving 8 bases of the junction unmatched. The CDR3 length is 16 residues. The CDR3, as DNA: TGTGCCAGCAGGGAGATCTGGGACAGCTATAATTCACCCCTCCACTTT. Translating gives CASREIWDSYNSPLHF.

The chain employs TRBV19 and TRBJ1-5; perhaps TRBD1 as D (5 bases). This CDR3 comprises 15 residues. Germline CDR1 reads LNHDA; CDR2 reads SQIVND (reference sequence). Trimming shortened V by 5 bases and J by 0 bases, and 11 bases separated the two germline ends. This CDR3 reads CASSWGGDSNQPQHF. The CDR3 DNA reads as TGTGCCAGTAGTTGGGGGGGGGATAGCAATCAGCCCCAGCATTTT.

The V gene is TRBV27, the J gene TRBJ2-3, with TRBD2 as a possible D gene (6 bases). There are 14 residues in the CDR3. Trimming cost V 5 bases and J 4 bases, with 13 bases left between them. The germline V gene encodes CDR1 MNHEY and CDR2 SMNVEV (reference sequence). In nucleotides, the CDR3 is TGTGCCAGCAGTGAGGTGCGGGGCTCAGATACGCAGTATTTT. It encodes CASSEVRGSDTQYF.

The chain has TRBV7-9 and TRBJ1-1, with D tentatively TRBD1 (6 bases). Between the trimmed V and J ends, which lost 6 bases and 7 bases, there was a span of 21 bases. This CDR3 comprises 15 residues. CDR1 and CDR2 from the germline V gene are SEHNR and FQNEAQ (reference sequence). Written as DNA, the CDR3 is TGTGCCAGCAGGATGCTCGATATTCAGGGGAATGAAGCTTTCTTT. Its protein product is CASRMLDIQGNEAFF.

This chain uses TRBV21-1 with TRBJ2-1; the table's D call TRBD2 went unverified against the DNA. TRBV21-1 is shown as a pseudogene. This CDR3 has 16 residues. The CDR3 coding sequence is TGTGCCAGCAGCATGGGGGGGGTGAAAGGGTACAATGAGCAGTTCTTC. Protein product: CASSMGGVKGYNEQFF.

This chain connects TRBV6-5 to TRBJ2-7; D perhaps matches TRBD1 (7 bases). Trimming cost V 9 bases and J 6 bases, with 15 bases left between them. The CDR3 covers 12 residues. The germline gives CDR1 MNHEY, CDR2 SVGAGI. The CDR3 bases are TGTGCCAGTTTAGGGGGCGGGGCCGAGCAGTACTTC. It translates to CASLGGGAEQYF.

The chain is built from TRBV13 and TRBJ1-1; D gene unclear. Trimming took 3 bases from V and 0 from J, leaving 17 bases between them. Per the germline V gene, CDR1 is PRHDT and CDR2 is FYEKMQ (reference sequence). The CDR3 consists of 17 residues. This CDR3 is CASSFSGEGPMNTEAFF. The DNA of the CDR3 is TGTGCCAGCAGCTTTTCCGGGGAAGGGCCTATGAACACTGAAGCTTTCTTT. Variable domain in full (rest from reference TRBV13 and TRBJ1-1): AAGVIQSPRHLIKEKRETATLKCYPIPRHDTVYWYQQGPGQDPQFLISFYEKMQSDKGSIPDRFSAQQFSDYHSELNMSSLELGDSALYFCASSFSGEGPMNTEAFFGQGTRLTVV.

The CDR3 region has the DNA TGTGCCAGCAGTGAAGAGCCGTACGAGCAGTACTTC. Protein product: CASSEEPYEQYF. V and J are TRBV6-1 and TRBJ2-7; D remains ambiguous. The V end was cut by 1 base, the J end by 4 bases, with 5 bases between. Germline CDR1 and CDR2: MNHNS and SASEGT. The CDR3 totals 12 residues.

The chain carries TRBV23-1 and TRBJ2-2, with TRBD1 matching over 9 bases. TRBV23-1 is sorted into the ORF group, with uncertain function. The CDR3 sequence is 16 residues long. With V trimmed by 2 bases and J by 7 bases, 8 bases remained unmatched. The CDR3 loop is CASSQEGQGLLGELFF. The CDR3 DNA is TGCGCCAGCAGTCAAGAGGGACAGGGCCTTCTCGGGGAGCTGTTTTTT.

The CDR3 is CASSQLGQGYEQYF. CDR3 nucleotides: TGCGCCAGCAGCCAACTGGGACAGGGCTACGAGCAGTACTTC. This chain joins TRBV4-1 and TRBJ2-7; 9 bases match TRBD1. The CDR3 contains 14 residues. With V trimmed by 2 bases and J by 3 bases, 2 bases remained unmatched. CDR1 is MGHRA, CDR2 YSYEKL, per germline.

The chain's CDR3 is CASSPAGEGSSYEQYF. The DNA of the CDR3 is TGTGCCAGCAGCCCCGCCGGAGAGGGAAGCTCCTACGAGCAGTACTTC. The chain joins TRBV4-2 to TRBJ2-7, with D maybe TRBD2 (5 bases). CDR1 is LGHNA, CDR2 YNFKEQ, per germline. V lost 4 bases to trimming and J lost 0 bases, with 16 bases between them. The CDR3 runs 16 residues.

The V and J genes are TRBV4-2 and TRBJ2-3, with 8 bases lining up with TRBD1. CDR3 length equals 16 residues. Trimming removed 0 bases from V and 6 bases from J; junction bases left unmatched: 8. Germline-derived CDR1 and CDR2 are LGHNA and YNFKEQ. For the CDR3, the DNA is TGTGCCAGCAGCCAAGAATTAAGGCAGGGGGCGGATACGCAGTATTTT. Translation: CASSQELRQGADTQYF.

This clone is a singleton in its sample. The genes are TRBV4-1 and TRBJ1-1; 10 nucleotides match TRBD1. The germline gives CDR1 MGHRA, CDR2 YSYEKL. The CDR3 covers 14 residues. Unmatched junction bases numbered 9, after V lost 9 bases and J lost 5 bases. CDR3: CASSVGTGETEAFF. CDR3 bases: TGCGCCAGTTCTGTGGGGACAGGGGAAACTGAAGCTTTCTTT.

The chain recombines TRBV7-3 with TRBJ1-2, with TRBD1 identical over 10 bases. V shed 5 bases, J shed 4 bases, and the junction held 13 bases outside the gene matches. The germline gives CDR1 SGHTA, CDR2 FQGTGA. CDR3 length: 17 amino acids. CDR3 region: CASSPEGLTGGIYGYTF. The CDR3 nucleotides are TGTGCCAGCAGCCCGGAGGGCTTGACAGGGGGCATCTATGGCTACACCTTC.

This clone was seen only once. V is TRBV7-9 and J is TRBJ2-7; 11 bases are a match to TRBD1. Germline CDR1 SEHNR, CDR2 FQNEAQ (reference sequence). The length of the CDR3 is 14 residues. The V gene end was trimmed by 5 bases and the J gene end by 2 bases; junction bases not matched to a gene: 2. The CDR3 nucleotides are TGTGCCAGCAGCACGGGACAGGGGGCCTACGAGCAGTACTTC. Amino acid sequence: CASSTGQGAYEQYF.

The J gene is TRBJ1-1, the V gene TRBV5-8; 8 bases agree with TRBD1. Germline CDR1 and CDR2: SGHTS and YDEGEE. The trim removed 4 bases at V and 4 bases at J, leaving 6 bases unmatched. The CDR3 has 14 residues. The CDR3 DNA reads TGTGCCAGCAGCCTAGGACAGGGCCTCACTGAAGCTTTCTTT. Residues: CASSLGQGLTEAFF. Based on the CDR3 plus reference TRBV5-8 and TRBJ1-1, the full variable domain is EAGVTQSPTHLIKTRGQQATLRCSPISGHTSVYWYQQALGLGLQFLLWYDEGEERNRGNFPPRFSGRQFPNYSSELNVNALELEDSALYLCASSLGQGLTEAFFGQGTRLTVV.

The chain carries TRBV4-2 and TRBJ1-2, with TRBD1 matching 8 bases. The CDR3 has 14 residues. The J segment lost 4 bases and the V segment lost 4 bases, leaving 5 bases of the junction unmatched. From germline, CDR1 is LGHNA and CDR2 YNFKEQ. CDR3 in DNA: TGTGCCAGCAGCCCAGGGGGCTCGACCTATGGCTACACCTTC. Its protein product is CASSPGGSTYGYTF.

As to this clone: The sample contains more than one DNA sequence encoding this CDR3. For the CDR3, the DNA is TGTGCCAGCAGCGTAGGAGGGGGTAATCAGCCCCAGCATTTT. Its protein product is CASSVGGGNQPQHF. The rearrangement joins TRBV9 to TRBJ1-5; perhaps TRBD1 as D (6 bases). V was trimmed by 0 bases and J by 4 bases, leaving 8 bases between them. CDR3 length equals 14 residues. Germline V CDR1 and CDR2: SGDLS, YYNGEE.

The chain links TRBV10-3 to TRBJ2-2; a weak D match, TRBD1 (7 bases). Looked up from germline, CDR1 is ENHRY and CDR2 is SYGVKD. The CDR3 runs to 15 residues. V shed 3 bases and J shed 6 bases, with 14 bases lying between them. The DNA of the CDR3 is TGTGCCATCAGTGACGTGGAGGGGGCGGCCGGGGAGCTGTTTTTT. Protein product: CAISDVEGAAGELFF.

J is TRBJ1-5 and V is TRBV5-1; D unclear. Trimming removed 0 bases at V and 3 bases at J, with 7 bases between. Germline values: CDR1 SGHRS, CDR2 YFSETQ. The CDR3 loop spans 14 amino acids. CDR3 amino acids: CASSLGRPNQPQHF. CDR3 bases: TGCGCCAGCAGCTTGGGGCGGCCCAATCAGCCCCAGCATTTT.

This clone is a singleton in its sample. This sequence joins TRBV5-1 and TRBJ2-7, with D possibly TRBD2 on 5 matching bases. The CDR3 is made up of 15 amino acids. Trimming took off 4 bases at V and 1 base at J, with 15 bases between the two ends. Germline V gives CDR1 SGHRS, CDR2 YFSETQ. The CDR3 sequence: CASSLETGYSYEQYF. CDR3 DNA: TGCGCCAGCAGCCTGGAGACGGGATATTCCTACGAGCAGTACTTC.

This CDR3 is CASSHPGQGIINEQFF. The CDR3, as DNA: TGTGCCAGCAGCCATCCGGGACAGGGAATAATCAATGAGCAGTTCTTC. The rearrangement links TRBV4-2 to TRBJ2-1; TRBD1 aligns across 9 bases. V dropped 3 bases and J dropped 6; count of bases not matched to a gene: 9. The CDR3 covers 16 residues. The germline V gene encodes CDR1 LGHNA and CDR2 YNFKEQ.

The V gene is TRBV11-2, the J gene TRBJ1-2; the D gene is possibly TRBD1 (6 bases). This CDR3 is 18 amino acids long. Germline V CDR1 and CDR2: SGHAT, FQNNGV. Trimming cost V 1 base and J 1 base, with 19 bases left between them. The CDR3 region is CASSLAHPTGTFNYGYTF. In DNA form, the CDR3 reads TGTGCCAGCAGCTTAGCCCACCCGACAGGAACCTTTAACTATGGCTACACCTTC.

The V gene is TRBV6-4, the J gene TRBJ2-3, with 7 bases that match TRBD2. V shed 0 bases and J 3 bases; nucleotides not matched to a gene: 9. Germline V gene sequence: CDR1 MRHNA, CDR2 SNTAGT. This CDR3 is 17 amino acids long. Written as DNA, the CDR3 is TGTGCCAGCAGTGACTCGAGGTCGTCGGGGGGAACAGATACGCAGTATTTT. It specifies CASSDSRSSGGTDTQYF.

J is TRBJ2-3 and V is TRBV5-6; D not resolved. Germline values: CDR1 SGHDT, CDR2 YYEEEE. The V end lost 4 bases, the J end lost 6 bases, and 9 bases lay between the germline ends. The CDR3 totals 12 residues. CDR3 DNA sequence: TGTGCCAGCAGCCAACAGTGGGATACGCAGTATTTT. This codes for CASSQQWDTQYF.

This clone occurred a few times. Compared with germline, one end of the junction differs, possibly owing to a read error. This chain connects TRBV2 to TRBJ1-5; TRBD1 agrees at 8 bases. The CDR3 is 15 amino acids. Germline lookup yields CDR1 SNHLY and CDR2 FYNNEI. DNA of the CDR3: TGTGCCAGCAGGGAAGACAGGGGTCTCAATCAGCCCCAGCATTTT. This sequence encodes CASREDRGLNQPQHF. The complete variable domain, with remaining parts taken from reference TRBV2 and TRBJ1-5, reads EPEVTQTPSHQVTQMGQEVILRCVPISNHLYFYWYRQILGQKVEFLVSFYNNEISEKSEIFDDQFSVERPDGSNFTLKIRSTKLEDSAMYFCASREDRGLNQPQHFGDGTRLSIL.

V and J are TRBV10-2 and TRBJ1-1, with D maybe TRBD1 (6 bases). Germline V CDR1 and CDR2: WSHSY, SAAADI. The germline V and J ends were trimmed by 8 bases and 1 base, with 17 bases remaining between them. The CDR3 is made up of 15 amino acids. CDR3: CASGPGDRPNTEAFF. Here the CDR3 DNA reads TGCGCCAGCGGGCCTGGAGACAGGCCGAACACTGAAGCTTTCTTT.